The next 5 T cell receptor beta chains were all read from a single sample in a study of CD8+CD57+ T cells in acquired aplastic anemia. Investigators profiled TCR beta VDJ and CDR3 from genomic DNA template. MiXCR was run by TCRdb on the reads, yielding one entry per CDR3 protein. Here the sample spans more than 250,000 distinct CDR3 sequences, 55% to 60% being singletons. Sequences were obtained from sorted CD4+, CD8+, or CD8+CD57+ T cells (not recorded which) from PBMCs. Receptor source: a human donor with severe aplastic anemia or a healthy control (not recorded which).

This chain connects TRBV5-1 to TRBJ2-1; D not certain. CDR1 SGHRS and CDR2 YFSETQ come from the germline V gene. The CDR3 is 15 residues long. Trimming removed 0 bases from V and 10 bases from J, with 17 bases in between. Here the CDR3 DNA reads TGCGCCAGCAGCTTGGGAACGACTGACGGATCCGAGCAGTTCTTC. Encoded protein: CASSLGTTDGSEQFF. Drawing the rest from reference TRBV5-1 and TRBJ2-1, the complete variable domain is KAGVTQTPRYLIKTRGQQVTLSCSPISGHRSVSWYQQTPGQGLQFLFEYFSETQRNKGNFPGRFSGRQFSNSRSEMNVSTLELGDSALYLCASSLGTTDGSEQFFGPGTRLTVL.

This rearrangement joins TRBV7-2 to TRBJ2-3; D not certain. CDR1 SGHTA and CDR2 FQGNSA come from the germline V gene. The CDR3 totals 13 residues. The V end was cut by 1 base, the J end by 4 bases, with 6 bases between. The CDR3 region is CASSLGRPDTQYF. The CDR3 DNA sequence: TGTGCCAGCAGCTTAGGTCGTCCAGATACGCAGTATTTT.

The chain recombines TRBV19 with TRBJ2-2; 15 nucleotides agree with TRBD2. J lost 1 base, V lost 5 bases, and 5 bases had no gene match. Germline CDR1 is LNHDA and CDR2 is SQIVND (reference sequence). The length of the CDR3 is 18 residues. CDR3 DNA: TGTGCCAGTAGTCTCAGGACTAGCGGGAGGGTGAACACCGGGGAGCTGTTTTTT. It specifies CASSLRTSGRVNTGELFF. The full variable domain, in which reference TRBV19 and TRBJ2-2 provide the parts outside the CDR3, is DGGITQSPKYLFRKEGQNVTLSCEQNLNHDAMYWYRQDPGQGLRLIYYSQIVNDFQKGDIAEGYSVSREKKESFPLTVTSAQKNPTAFYLCASSLRTSGRVNTGELFFGEGSRLTVL.

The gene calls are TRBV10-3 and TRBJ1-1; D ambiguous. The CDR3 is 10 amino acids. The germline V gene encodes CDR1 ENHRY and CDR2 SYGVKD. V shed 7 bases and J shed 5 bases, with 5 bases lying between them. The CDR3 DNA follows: TGTGCCATCATGGGGACTGAAGCTTTCTTT. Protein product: CAIMGTEAFF.

This CDR3 is CASSIRPDYEQYF. The DNA of the CDR3 is TGTGCCAGTAGTATCCGCCCGGACTACGAGCAGTACTTC. The chain recombines TRBV19 with TRBJ2-7; D is undetermined. V lost 3 bases, J lost 3 bases, and 9 bases lay in between. Germline lookup yields CDR1 LNHDA and CDR2 SQIVND (reference sequence). This CDR3 contains 13 residues.